The source of this T cell receptor (beta chain) is a study of blood T cell repertoires in COVID-19. Study-level information: Samples of COVID-19 (acute and convalescent) were obtained from the United States, Italy and Spain. T cells, B-cell-depleted T cells, or PBMCs provided the cDNA or gDNA that served as material.

The Seattle patients, enrolled during active infection, were followed longitudinally. This clone appeared a few times. Original methodology: Reference gene primer amplification yielded estimated nucleated cell counts. TCRdb's copy holds only in-frame clones and misses some; the assay was immunoSEQ multiplex PCR. V and J calls plus clone size are reproduced from that table; the DNA served to infer D and trimming. The sample includes some 270,000 clones, about 85% of them seen just once. Germline V gene lookup returns CDR1 LGHNT and CDR2 FRNRAP. The CDR3 runs to 14 residues. Trimming took 1 base from V and 4 from J, leaving 8 bases between them.

The chain recombines TRBV12-5 with TRBJ1-3; D perhaps matches TRBD1 (5 bases). Sequences were obtained from peripheral blood. The sequence came from a human donor with COVID-19, enrolled during active disease. The donor label of this sample is uncertain. As DNA, the CDR3 is TGTGCTAGTGGTTTGGGGACACCGGGAAACACCATATATTTT. This codes for CASGLGTPGNTIYF.